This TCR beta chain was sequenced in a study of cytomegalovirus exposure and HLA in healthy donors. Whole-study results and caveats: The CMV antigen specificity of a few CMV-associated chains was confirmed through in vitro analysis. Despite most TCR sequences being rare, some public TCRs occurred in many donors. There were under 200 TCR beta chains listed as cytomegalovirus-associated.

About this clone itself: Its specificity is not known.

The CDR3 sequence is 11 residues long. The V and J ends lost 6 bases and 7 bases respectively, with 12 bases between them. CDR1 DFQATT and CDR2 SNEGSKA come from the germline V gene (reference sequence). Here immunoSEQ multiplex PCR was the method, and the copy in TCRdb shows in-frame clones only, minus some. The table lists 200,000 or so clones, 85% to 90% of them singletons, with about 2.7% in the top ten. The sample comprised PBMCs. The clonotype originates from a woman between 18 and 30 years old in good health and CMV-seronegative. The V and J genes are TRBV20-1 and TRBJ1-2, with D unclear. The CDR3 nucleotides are TGCAGTGCCAGCCGGGTACCTGGCTACACCTTC. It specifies CSASRVPGYTF.